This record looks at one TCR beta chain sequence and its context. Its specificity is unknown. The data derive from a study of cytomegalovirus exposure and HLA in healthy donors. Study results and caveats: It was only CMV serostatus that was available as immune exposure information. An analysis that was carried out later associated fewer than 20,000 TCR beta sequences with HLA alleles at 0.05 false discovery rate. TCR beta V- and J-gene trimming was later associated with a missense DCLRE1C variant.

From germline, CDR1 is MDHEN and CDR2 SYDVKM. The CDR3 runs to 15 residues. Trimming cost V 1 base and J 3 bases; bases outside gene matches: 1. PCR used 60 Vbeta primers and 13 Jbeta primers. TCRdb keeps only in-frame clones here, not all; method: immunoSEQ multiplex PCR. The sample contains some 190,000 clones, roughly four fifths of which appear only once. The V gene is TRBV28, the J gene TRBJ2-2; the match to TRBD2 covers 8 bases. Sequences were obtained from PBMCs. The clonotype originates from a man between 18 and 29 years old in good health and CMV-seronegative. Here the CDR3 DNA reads TGTGCCAGCAGTTTATTTAGCGGGGACACCGGGGAGCTGTTTTTT. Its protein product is CASSLFSGDTGELFF.